This TCR beta chain was recovered during a study of tumor and adjacent non-tumor tissue in lung cancer. Study overall: Histology: 12 adenocarcinoma, a couple of squamous cell carcinoma, 1 small cell lung cancer.

The CDR3 totals 13 residues. Trimming cost V 7 bases and J 2 bases; bases outside gene matches: 3. Per the germline V gene, CDR1 is SQVTM and CDR2 is ANQGSEA. RNA was extracted from bulk tissue without any cell sorting. The library came from three nested PCR rounds adapted from ARM-PCR protocols. TCRdb passed the multiplex PCR reads through MiXCR, listing each CDR3 protein once. The repertoire consists of about 200,000 distinct CDR3 sequences, with 60% to 75% occurring once and the leading ten covering approximately 25%. The sequenced sample was lung tumor tissue. The V and J genes are TRBV29-1 and TRBJ1-3, with TRBD1 identical over 9 bases. This TCR derives from a man aged 55 to 70 with non-small cell lung cancer. The CDR3 sequence is CSAGTGTGNTIYF. CDR3 in DNA: TGCAGCGCCGGGACAGGGACTGGAAACACCATATATTTT.